The clone carrying this T cell receptor (beta chain) was detected ten times or more. The antigen is unknown. This entry is derived from a study of blood T cells in healthy people across ages. The study, taken as a whole, reports: Older age went with lower TCR beta diversity per million T cells, in a roughly linear way. Any changes in expanded clonotypes were possibly confounded, as donor CMV status remained unknown.

Using a J-beta primer mix together with a sample-barcoded 5' primer, a second PCR was run for about 6 to 11 cycles. Tags on each cDNA molecule came from a template-switch adaptor with 12 random nucleotides. TCRdb redid the calling of the 5' RACE reads with MiXCR, one entry per CDR3 protein. This sample has 630,000 or so distinct CDR3 sequences, with approximately 30% found just once. The authors extracted at least 5 micrograms of total RNA per sample. The CDR3 extends over 12 amino acids. V lost 11 bases and J 10 bases, leaving 20 bases between the germline ends. The germline gives CDR1 SEHNR, CDR2 FQNEAQ (reference sequence).

The sequencing input was blood. The chain couples TRBV7-9 to TRBJ1-1, with D possibly matching TRBD1 (6 bases). This receptor was identified in a woman aged 80 or over in good health. The CDR3 reads CAYDPGTPSAFF. The CDR3 DNA follows: TGTGCCTACGATCCGGGGACACCCTCAGCTTTCTTT.